This TCR beta chain is drawn from a study of T cells in narcolepsy. Findings and limits, study-wide: Autoreactive HCRT-specific and TRIB2-specific clonotypes were marked in same-patient CSF-versus-blood CD4+ comparisons.

Between the trimmed V and J ends, which lost 3 bases and 0 bases, there was a span of 8 bases. Germline CDR1 MNHNS, CDR2 SASEGT. The CDR3 loop spans 14 amino acids. TCRdb's copy holds only in-frame clones and misses some; the assay was immunoSEQ multiplex PCR. Of 12,000 or so clones in the sample, 94% were seen once. With respect to this clone: Its matching antigen is unknown.

The chain recombines TRBV6-1 with TRBJ1-1, with D unresolved. This sequence was found in a human donor with narcolepsy. The sample comprised CD45RA- memory CD4+ T cells from PBMCs. The CDR3 DNA follows: TGTGCCAGCAGTGACGGAGCAATGAACACTGAAGCTTTCTTT. Protein: CASSDGAMNTEAFF.